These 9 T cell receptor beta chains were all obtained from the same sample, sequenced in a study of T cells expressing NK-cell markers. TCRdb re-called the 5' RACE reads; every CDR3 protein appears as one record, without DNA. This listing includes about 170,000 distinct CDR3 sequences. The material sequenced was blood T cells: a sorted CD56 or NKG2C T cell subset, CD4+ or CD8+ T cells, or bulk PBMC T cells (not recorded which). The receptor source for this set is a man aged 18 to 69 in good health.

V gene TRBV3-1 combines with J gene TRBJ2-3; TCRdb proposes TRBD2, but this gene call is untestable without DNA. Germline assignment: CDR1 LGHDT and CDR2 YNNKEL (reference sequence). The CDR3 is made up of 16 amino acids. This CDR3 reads CASSPEPGLSTDTQYF.

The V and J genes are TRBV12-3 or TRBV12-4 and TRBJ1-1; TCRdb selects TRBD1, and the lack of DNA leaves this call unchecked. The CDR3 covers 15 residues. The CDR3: CASSAPGQDRTEAFF.

CDR3 sequence reads: CASSPEVNTGELFF. The chain employs TRBV7-8 and TRBJ2-2. There are 14 residues in the CDR3. Per germline, CDR1 SGHVS and CDR2 FQNEAQ.

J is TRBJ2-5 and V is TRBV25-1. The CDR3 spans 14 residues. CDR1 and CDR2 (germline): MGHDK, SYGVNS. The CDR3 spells CASSDKRKQETQYF. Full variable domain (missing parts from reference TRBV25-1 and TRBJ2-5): EADIYQTPRYLVIGTGKKITLECSQTMGHDKMYWYQQDPGMELHLIHYSYGVNSTEKGDLSSESTVSRIRTEHFPLTLESARPSHTSQYLCASSDKRKQETQYFGPGTRLLVL.

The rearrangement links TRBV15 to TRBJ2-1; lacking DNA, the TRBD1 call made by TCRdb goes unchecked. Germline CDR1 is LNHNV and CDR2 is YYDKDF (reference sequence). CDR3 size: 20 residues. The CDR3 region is CATSRDQKIGLPGSYNEQFF.

This chain's CDR3 is CASSAGTGDGYTF. This chain uses TRBV5-1 with TRBJ1-2; with no DNA, the TCRdb D assignment of TRBD1 cannot be verified. The CDR3 covers 13 residues. Germline V gives CDR1 SGHRS, CDR2 YFSETQ.

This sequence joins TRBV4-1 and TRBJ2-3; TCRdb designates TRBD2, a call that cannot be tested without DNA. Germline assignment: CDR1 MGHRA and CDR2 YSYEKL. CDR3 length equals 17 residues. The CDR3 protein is CASSQVLMAGPTDTQYF.

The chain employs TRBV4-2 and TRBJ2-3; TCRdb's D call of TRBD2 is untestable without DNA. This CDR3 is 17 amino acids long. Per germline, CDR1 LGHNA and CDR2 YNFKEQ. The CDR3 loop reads CASSQDPTGLGRFAQYF.

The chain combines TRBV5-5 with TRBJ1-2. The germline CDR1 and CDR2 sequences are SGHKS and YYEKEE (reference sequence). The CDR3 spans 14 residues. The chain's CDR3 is CASSLDRVLYGYTF.